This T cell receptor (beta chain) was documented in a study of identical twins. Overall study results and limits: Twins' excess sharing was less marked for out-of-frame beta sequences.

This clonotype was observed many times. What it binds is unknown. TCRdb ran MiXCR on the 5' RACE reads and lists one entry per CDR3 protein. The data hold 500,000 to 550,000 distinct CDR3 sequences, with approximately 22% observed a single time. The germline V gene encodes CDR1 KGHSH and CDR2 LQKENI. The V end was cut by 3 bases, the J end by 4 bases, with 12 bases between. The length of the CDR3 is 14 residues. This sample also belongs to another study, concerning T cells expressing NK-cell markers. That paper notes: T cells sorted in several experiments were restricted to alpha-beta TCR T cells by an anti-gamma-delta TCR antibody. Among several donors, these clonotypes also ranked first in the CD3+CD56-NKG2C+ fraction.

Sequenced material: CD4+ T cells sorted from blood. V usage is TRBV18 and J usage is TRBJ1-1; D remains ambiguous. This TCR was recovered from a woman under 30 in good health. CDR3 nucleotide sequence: TGTGCCAGCTCACCCTACGAGGTCGGCACTGAAGCTTTCTTT. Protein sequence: CASSPYEVGTEAFF.